The 25 T cell receptor beta chains below come from one sample, sequenced in a study of shared clonotypes between healthy human individuals. Naive CD8 cells lacked CD45RO, underwent positive selection for CCR7 and left out terminally differentiated effector memory CD45RA+ cells. Assay used: immunoSEQ multiplex PCR; TCRdb lists only in-frame clones, some missing. Here the sample spans some 2.1 million clones, about 95% being singletons. Sequences were obtained from naive CD8+ T cells sorted from blood. The receptors stem from a man aged 18-30 years in good health.

The rearrangement uses TRBV28 and TRBJ2-7; D not certain. Deletions cut 2 bases from V and 2 bases from J, with 10 bases between. Per the germline V gene, CDR1 is MDHEN and CDR2 is SYDVKM. This CDR3 is built from 14 residues. CDR3 coding DNA: TGTGCCAGCAGTTTAGGGCAGGTCGCCTACGAGCAGTACTTC. As protein: CASSLGQVAYEQYF.

This clone was seen a handful of times. The rearrangement links TRBV29-1 to TRBJ2-1, with a weak D call TRBD1 (6 bases). The germline V gene has CDR1 SQVTM and CDR2 ANQGSEA. V was pared by 6 bases and J by 7 bases, with 10 bases between. The CDR3 consists of 11 residues. CDR3 in amino acids: CSVGQGNEQFF. The CDR3 DNA reads as TGCAGCGTAGGTCAGGGGAATGAGCAGTTCTTC.

The V gene is TRBV11-2, the J gene TRBJ2-4; D is possibly TRBD1 or TRBD2 (5 bases each). V lost 7 bases and J lost 6, with 16 bases in between. CDR1 and CDR2 (germline): SGHAT, FQNNGV. The CDR3 covers 14 residues. The CDR3 spells CASTDLKRGNIQYF. CDR3 coding DNA: TGTGCCAGCACCGATCTCAAGAGGGGAAACATTCAGTACTTC.

The chain recombines TRBV10-3 with TRBJ1-2; no reliable D call. Germline V gene lookup returns CDR1 ENHRY and CDR2 SYGVKD. The ends were cut back, 0 bases at V and 5 bases at J, with 13 bases in the middle. CDR3 size: 15 residues. CDR3 nucleotides: TGTGCCATCAGTGAGTCACCCAGAGGAGGGTATGGCTACACCTTC. It translates to CAISESPRGGYGYTF.

This clone has more than one count but fewer than ten. The chain recombines TRBV2 with TRBJ2-1; D is unresolved. V dropped 2 bases and J dropped 0 bases, with 8 bases sitting between them. The CDR3 loop spans 15 amino acids. The V gene's germline CDR1 is SNHLY and CDR2 FYNNEI. The chain's CDR3 is CASSERVSSYNEQFF. CDR3 nucleotide sequence: TGTGCCAGCAGTGAAAGGGTTAGCTCCTACAATGAGCAGTTCTTC. Drawing the rest from reference TRBV2 and TRBJ2-1, the complete variable domain is EPEVTQTPSHQVTQMGQEVILRCVPISNHLYFYWYRQILGQKVEFLVSFYNNEISEKSEIFDDQFSVERPDGSNFTLKIRSTKLEDSAMYFCASSERVSSYNEQFFGPGTRLTVL.

The rearrangement uses TRBV10-2 and TRBJ2-3; 8 bases line up with TRBD1. This CDR3 has 16 amino acids. Germline assignment: CDR1 WSHSY and CDR2 SAAADI. Unmatched junction bases numbered 6, after V lost 2 bases and J lost 2 bases. In DNA form, the CDR3 reads TGCGCCAGCAGTGAGATGGCAGGGGGCTACACAGATACGCAGTATTTT. It encodes CASSEMAGGYTDTQYF.

This chain links TRBV6-1 with TRBJ1-2; D ambiguous. Trimming pared 1 base from V and 4 bases from J, leaving 16 bases between. The germline gives CDR1 MNHNS, CDR2 SASEGT. The CDR3 is 16 residues long. CDR3 bases: TGTGCCAGCAGTGAAGACAGTCGCCTCCGTGGCTATGGCTACACCTTC. Translated: CASSEDSRLRGYGYTF.

This clone was detected only once. V and J are TRBV15 and TRBJ2-2; 7 bases line up with TRBD1. Germline V lookup: CDR1 LNHNV, CDR2 YYDKDF (reference sequence). The CDR3 is 15 amino acids. V dropped 5 bases and J dropped 6; count of bases not matched to a gene: 9. The CDR3 loop is CATSFRQGSAGELFF. CDR3 sequence (DNA): TGTGCCACCAGCTTTCGACAGGGCTCCGCCGGGGAGCTGTTTTTT.

The rearrangement links TRBV10-2 to TRBJ2-4; D unclear. Germline CDR1 WSHSY, CDR2 SAAADI. The CDR3 contains 15 residues. V gave up 0 bases and J gave up 0 bases, with 6 bases separating them. CDR3 nucleotide sequence: TGCGCCAGCAGTGAGTCGGGCGGAGCCAAAAACATTCAGTACTTC. Encoded protein: CASSESGGAKNIQYF.

This clone occurred once. The V gene is TRBV11-1, the J gene TRBJ1-6, with D unclear. Deletions cut 4 bases from V and 8 bases from J, with 15 bases between. The CDR3 is made up of 15 amino acids. Germline lookup yields CDR1 SGHAT and CDR2 FQDESV (reference sequence). Here the CDR3 reads CASSSSPVFDSPLHF. In DNA form, the CDR3 reads TGTGCCAGCAGCTCGTCACCCGTGTTTGATTCACCCCTCCACTTT.

The chain employs TRBV10-2 and TRBJ2-1, with 11 bases that match TRBD2. Germline lookup yields CDR1 WSHSY and CDR2 SAAADI. The ends lost 3 bases at V and 7 bases at J; junction bases unmatched: 5. CDR3 size: 15 residues. The CDR3 loop reads CASSDGGLAVNEQFF. CDR3 nucleotide sequence: TGCGCCAGCAGTGATGGGGGACTAGCGGTAAATGAGCAGTTCTTC.

The chain uses TRBV7-8 and TRBJ1-2; D is uncertain. This CDR3 contains 12 residues. Trimming cost V 1 base and J 8 bases, with 8 bases left between them. Germline CDR1 is SGHVS and CDR2 is FQNEAQ. In DNA form, the CDR3 reads TGTGCCAGCAGCTTAGACCCTCCCGGCTACACCTTC. Translating gives CASSLDPPGYTF.

The J gene is TRBJ1-4, the V gene TRBV6-5; 8 nucleotides match TRBD1. The junction had 7 bases not matched to a gene; V was cut back by 5 bases and J by 8 bases. The CDR3 length is 14 residues. Looked up from germline, CDR1 is MNHEY and CDR2 is SVGAGI. The CDR3 DNA sequence: TGTGCCAGCAGTCTACAGGGGGTCCAGGAAAAACTGTTTTTT. Protein: CASSLQGVQEKLFF.

The chain recombines TRBV18 with TRBJ1-1, with D possibly matching TRBD1 (5 bases). The CDR3 sequence is 15 residues long. Germline loops: CDR1 KGHSH, CDR2 LQKENI. Between the trimmed V and J ends, which lost 0 bases and 1 base, there was a span of 9 bases. In nucleotides, the CDR3 is TGTGCCAGCTCACCACCAGGGGAGGGGAACACTGAAGCTTTCTTT. This translates into CASSPPGEGNTEAFF.

This clone appeared a single time. The rearrangement joins TRBV4-3 to TRBJ2-2; the match to TRBD2 covers 9 bases. Looked up from germline, CDR1 is LGHNA and CDR2 is YSLEER. With V trimmed by 4 bases and J by 6 bases, 6 bases remained unmatched. CDR3 length: 15 residues. The CDR3 loop is CASSPNSGSPGELFF. The CDR3 DNA reads as TGCGCCAGCAGCCCTAATAGCGGGAGCCCCGGGGAGCTGTTTTTT.

The genes are TRBV5-6 and TRBJ2-7; no reliable D call. CDR1 is SGHDT and CDR2 is YYEEEE in the germline V gene. This CDR3 has 17 residues. The V end was cut by 1 base, the J end by 6 bases, with 23 bases between. The CDR3 bases are TGTGCCAGCAGCTTGAGTCACCGTGAAAATAATCCCTTCGAGCAGTACTTC. It codes for CASSLSHRENNPFEQYF. The variable domain in full, completed from reference TRBV5-6 and TRBJ2-7, reads DAGVTQSPTHLIKTRGQQVTLRCSPKSGHDTVSWYQQALGQGPQFIFQYYEEEERQRGNFPDRFSGHQFPNYSSELNVNALLLGDSALYLCASSLSHRENNPFEQYFGPGTRLTVT.

The chain employs TRBV4-3 and TRBJ2-7; perhaps TRBD2 as D (6 bases). CDR3 length: 14 amino acids. Trimming pared 3 bases from V and 6 bases from J, leaving 15 bases between. Germline V gene lookup returns CDR1 LGHNA and CDR2 YSLEER. In nucleotides, the CDR3 is TGCGCCAGCAGCCAGGACTACCCCCTCCCCGAGCAGTACTTC. This encodes CASSQDYPLPEQYF.

This clone was seen once. The gene calls are TRBV7-9 and TRBJ2-2, with 10 bases aligning to TRBD2. Unmatched junction bases numbered 14, after V lost 3 bases and J lost 13 bases. This CDR3 has 16 residues. The germline gives CDR1 SEHNR, CDR2 FQNEAQ (reference sequence). The CDR3 coding sequence is TGTGCCAGCAGCTTGTTAGCGGGAGGAACCGGGGACGGGCTGTTTTTT. Protein: CASSLLAGGTGDGLFF.

The chain is built from TRBV10-3 and TRBJ1-2; tentative D call: TRBD1 (5 bases). From germline, CDR1 is ENHRY and CDR2 SYGVKD. The CDR3 length is 15 residues. V dropped 3 bases and J dropped 8 bases, with 19 bases sitting between them. Here the CDR3 reads CAISDMAGKVEGYTF. The CDR3 nucleotides are TGTGCCATCAGTGATATGGCAGGGAAGGTTGAGGGCTACACCTTC.

J is TRBJ1-2 and V is TRBV10-1, with no clear D. Germline CDR1 is WNHNN and CDR2 is SYGVQD (reference sequence). CDR3 length: 14 residues. V was pared by 2 bases and J by 4 bases, with 11 bases between. DNA for the CDR3: TGCGCCAGCAGTGAGCGGCAGGCCGCCTATGGCTACACCTTC. Amino acids: CASSERQAAYGYTF.

CDR3 DNA sequence: TGTGCCACCAGCAGAGATCAACAGCTCAATTTAAGGAACACTGAAGCTTTCTTT. It encodes CATSRDQQLNLRNTEAFF. The chain has TRBV15 and TRBJ1-1; D is unclear. The CDR3 is 18 residues long. Germline V gives CDR1 LNHNV, CDR2 YYDKDF (reference sequence). Trimming took 0 bases from V and 1 from J, leaving 18 bases between them.

The chain couples TRBV2 to TRBJ1-6; D call uncertain. Germline values: CDR1 SNHLY, CDR2 FYNNEI. Trimming removed 6 bases from V and 3 bases from J, with 9 bases in between. This CDR3 is 14 amino acids long. The chain's CDR3 is CASRDSNYNSPLHF. CDR3 DNA: TGTGCCAGCAGGGACTCCAACTATAATTCACCCCTCCACTTT. Based on the CDR3 plus reference TRBV2 and TRBJ1-6, the full variable domain is EPEVTQTPSHQVTQMGQEVILRCVPISNHLYFYWYRQILGQKVEFLVSFYNNEISEKSEIFDDQFSVERPDGSNFTLKIRSTKLEDSAMYFCASRDSNYNSPLHFGNGTRLTVT.

The V and J genes are TRBV9 and TRBJ2-2; no clear D gene. Germline V gives CDR1 SGDLS, CDR2 YYNGEE. Trimming pared 4 bases from V and 0 bases from J, leaving 10 bases between. The CDR3 contains 15 residues. This CDR3 is CASSIMGTNTGELFF. CDR3 DNA sequence: TGTGCCAGCAGCATTATGGGGACGAACACCGGGGAGCTGTTTTTT.

This chain joins TRBV30 and TRBJ1-1, with a weak D call TRBD1 (5 bases). The CDR3 is 12 amino acids. From germline, CDR1 is GTSNPN and CDR2 SVGIG (reference sequence). V shed 0 bases and J shed 7 bases, with 9 bases lying between them. CDR3 DNA sequence: TGTGCCTGGAGTGTTGGGACGTATGAAGCTTTCTTT. This sequence encodes CAWSVGTYEAFF. Looking up the rest from reference TRBV30 and TRBJ1-1 gives the full variable domain: SQTIHQWPATLVQPVGSPLSLECTVEGTSNPNLYWYRQAAGRGLQLLFYSVGIGQISSEVPQNLSASRPQDRQFILSSKKLLLSDSGFYLCAWSVGTYEAFFGQGTRLTVV.

Remarks on this clone: Other DNA sequences from this sample encode an identical CDR3 as well. The chain carries TRBV9 and TRBJ2-2; D tentatively fits TRBD1 or TRBD2 (5 bases each). This CDR3 is 13 amino acids long. Germline-derived CDR1 and CDR2 are SGDLS and YYNGEE. Trimming stripped 0 bases from V and 7 bases from J, with 7 bases between. The DNA for the CDR3 is TGTGCCAGCAGCGTAGAGGGGAGCGGGGAGCTGTTTTTT. Its translation: CASSVEGSGELFF.